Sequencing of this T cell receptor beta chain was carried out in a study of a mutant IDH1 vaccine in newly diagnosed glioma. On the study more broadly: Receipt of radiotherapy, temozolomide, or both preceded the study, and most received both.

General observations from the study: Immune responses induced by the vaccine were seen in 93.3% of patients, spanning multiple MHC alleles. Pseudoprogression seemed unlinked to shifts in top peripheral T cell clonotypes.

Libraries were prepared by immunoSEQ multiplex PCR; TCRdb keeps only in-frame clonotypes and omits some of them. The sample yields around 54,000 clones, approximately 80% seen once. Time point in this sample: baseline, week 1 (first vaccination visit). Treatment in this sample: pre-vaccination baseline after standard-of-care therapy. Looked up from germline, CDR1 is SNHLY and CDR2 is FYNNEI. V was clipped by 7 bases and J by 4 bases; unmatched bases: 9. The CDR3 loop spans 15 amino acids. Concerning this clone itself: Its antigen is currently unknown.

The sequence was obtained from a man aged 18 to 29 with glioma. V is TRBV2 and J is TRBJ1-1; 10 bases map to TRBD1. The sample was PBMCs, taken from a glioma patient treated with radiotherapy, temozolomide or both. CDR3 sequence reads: CASIRQGAVGTEAFF. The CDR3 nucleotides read TGTGCCAGCATCAGACAGGGGGCTGTGGGCACTGAAGCTTTCTTT.